Presented here are 23 T cell receptor beta chains from one specimen sequenced in a study of Tregs in tolerant kidney transplant recipients. Data came from immunoSEQ multiplex PCR; TCRdb stores just in-frame clones and leaves some out. The sample consists of fewer than 65,000 clones, 70% to 90% of them appearing once. The material was Tregs from blood, obtained before the transplant. The origin of the receptors is a human donor who received a combined kidney and bone marrow transplant.

This chain uses TRBV27 with TRBJ1-2; no definite D call. The CDR3 extends over 14 amino acids. The V end lost 3 bases, the J end lost 10 bases, and 18 bases lay between the germline ends. Germline CDR1 and CDR2: MNHEY and SMNVEV (reference sequence). As DNA, the CDR3 is TGTGCCAGCAGTTTGAACGGGAAATCTAGTGTCTACACCTTC. Its protein is CASSLNGKSSVYTF.

The chain carries TRBV19 and TRBJ2-7; 13 nucleotides line up with TRBD2. Losses at the gene ends were 5 bases for V and 4 bases for J; bases not matched to a gene: 2. This CDR3 has 14 residues. Per the germline V gene, CDR1 is LNHDA and CDR2 is SQIVND (reference sequence). This CDR3 reads CASSRTSGRYEQYF. CDR3 sequence (DNA): TGTGCCAGTAGTCGGACTAGCGGGAGATACGAGCAGTACTTC.

This chain joins TRBV14 and TRBJ2-7, with 7 bases aligning to TRBD2. Trimming took 0 bases from V and 7 from J; bases not matched to a gene: 9. The CDR3 runs to 15 residues. The germline V gene encodes CDR1 SGHDN and CDR2 FVKESK. The CDR3 bases are TGTGCCAGCAGCCAAGATATAGGGAAAGCGGGGGAGCAGTACTTC. Translating it yields CASSQDIGKAGEQYF.

V usage is TRBV10-1 and J usage is TRBJ2-7; TRBD2 is a possible D gene (5 bases). The germline gives CDR1 WNHNN, CDR2 SYGVQD (reference sequence). The length of the CDR3 is 14 residues. V lost 3 bases and J lost 0, with 9 bases in between. The DNA for the CDR3 is TGCGCCAGCAGTGAACGGGGATCCTCCTACGAGCAGTACTTC. Its protein product is CASSERGSSYEQYF.

The chain employs TRBV4-3 and TRBJ2-7; 13 nucleotides agree with TRBD2. J gave up 1 base and V 3 bases, and 18 bases lay outside the gene matches. Per the germline V gene, CDR1 is LGHNA and CDR2 is YSLEER. This CDR3 has 21 residues. CDR3 nucleotide sequence: TGCGCCAGCAGCCAGGGGTCAGGGGGACTAGCGGGACGGACCCGATCCTACGAGCAGTACTTC. Translating it yields CASSQGSGGLAGRTRSYEQYF.

This chain connects TRBV29-1 to TRBJ1-2; 7 positions agree with TRBD1. The CDR3 totals 11 residues. Germline V gives CDR1 SQVTM, CDR2 ANQGSEA. V lost 6 bases to trimming and J lost 9 bases; unmatched junction nucleotides: 7. The CDR3 here is CSVARQGSYTF. The CDR3 coding sequence is TGCAGCGTGGCCCGACAGGGAAGCTACACCTTC.

The chain couples TRBV15 to TRBJ1-2, with 7 positions matching TRBD1. Germline trimming cut 0 bases from V and 4 bases from J; bases unmatched to any gene: 5. The CDR3 has 15 amino acids. The germline V gene has CDR1 LNHNV and CDR2 YYDKDF (reference sequence). CDR3 amino acids: CATSRDPGQSYGYTF. The CDR3 region has the DNA TGTGCCACCAGCAGAGACCCGGGACAGTCCTATGGCTACACCTTC.

The chain carries TRBV18 and TRBJ2-1; tentatively, D is TRBD1 (6 bases). Deletions cut 1 base from V and 7 bases from J, with 14 bases between. Germline CDR1 is KGHSH and CDR2 is LQKENI. CDR3 size: 15 residues. Here the CDR3 DNA reads TGTGCCAGCTCACCACAAACAGGGCTGGGGAATGAGCAGTTCTTC. This sequence encodes CASSPQTGLGNEQFF.

This clone was counted only a few times. The chain couples TRBV30 to TRBJ2-7; 15 nucleotides line up with TRBD2. The J segment lost 11 bases and the V segment lost 1 base, leaving 3 bases of the junction unmatched. The CDR3 has 13 residues. CDR1 and CDR2 (germline): GTSNPN, SVGIG (reference sequence). The DNA for the CDR3 is TGTGCCTGGAGTGGTGGGACTAGCGGGGGGAAGTACTTC. Protein: CAWSGGTSGGKYF. The variable domain in full, completed from reference TRBV30 and TRBJ2-7, reads SQTIHQWPATLVQPVGSPLSLECTVEGTSNPNLYWYRQAAGRGLQLLFYSVGIGQISSEVPQNLSASRPQDRQFILSSKKLLLSDSGFYLCAWSGGTSGGKYFGPGTRLTVT.

The CDR3 coding sequence is TGCGCCAGCAGCATGACAGGGGGCGGCGAGACCCAGTACTTC. Protein sequence: CASSMTGGGETQYF. V gene TRBV5-1 combines with J gene TRBJ2-5; 10 bases align to TRBD1. J was trimmed by 5 bases and V by 4 bases; bases with no gene match: 5. This CDR3 is built from 14 residues. Looked up from germline, CDR1 is SGHRS and CDR2 is YFSETQ.

This clone was detected only once. The V and J genes are TRBV28 and TRBJ2-7; D unclear. This CDR3 has 12 amino acids. Germline values: CDR1 MDHEN, CDR2 SYDVKM. The V end lost 5 bases, the J end lost 9 bases, and 14 bases lay between the germline ends. In nucleotides, the CDR3 is TGTGCCAGCAGTCCTCCCCCCCACGGGCAGTACTTC. This encodes CASSPPPHGQYF.

This chain uses TRBV5-1 with TRBJ2-2; D is possibly TRBD1 (6 bases). V was pared by 0 bases and J by 1 base, with 7 bases between. Germline-derived CDR1 and CDR2 are SGHRS and YFSETQ. The CDR3 consists of 15 residues. The CDR3: CASSLATGNTGELFF. CDR3 DNA sequence: TGCGCCAGCAGCTTGGCGACAGGGAACACCGGGGAGCTGTTTTTT.

The chain is built from TRBV5-4 and TRBJ2-5, with D tentatively TRBD1 (5 bases). Germline V CDR1 and CDR2: SGHNT, YYREEE (reference sequence). The V end was cut by 0 bases, the J end by 5 bases, with 20 bases between. This CDR3 has 17 residues. The DNA for the CDR3 is TGTGCCAGCAGCTTGGGTAGGGGCTCATGGTCGTGGGAGACCCAGTACTTC. It specifies CASSLGRGSWSWETQYF.

The V and J genes are TRBV2 and TRBJ1-5; the D is unclear. Germline CDR1 reads SNHLY; CDR2 reads FYNNEI. The CDR3 totals 15 residues. V lost 3 bases and J 0 bases, leaving 9 bases between the germline ends. CDR3 nucleotides: TGTGCCAGCAGTGATGGAGAGTATAGCAATCAGCCCCAGCATTTT. It translates to CASSDGEYSNQPQHF.

V gene TRBV11-3 combines with J gene TRBJ2-2, with 14 positions matching TRBD2. Germline V gene sequence: CDR1 SGHNT, CDR2 YENEEA. CDR3 size: 18 residues. With V trimmed by 6 bases and J by 7 bases, 13 bases remained unmatched. DNA for the CDR3: TGTGCCAGCAGAGCCTCCCCGGGACTAGCGGGAGTTAGCGGGGAGCTGTTTTTT. It specifies CASRASPGLAGVSGELFF. The whole variable domain, filled in from reference TRBV11-3 and TRBJ2-2, reads EAGVVQSPRYKIIEKKQPVAFWCNPISGHNTLYWYLQNLGQGPELLIRYENEEAVDDSQLPKDRFSAERLKGVDSTLKIQPAELGDSAVYLCASRASPGLAGVSGELFFGEGSRLTVL.

CDR3: CASCPWTGYNSPLHF. The CDR3 nucleotides read TGTGCCAGCTGCCCCTGGACAGGCTATAATTCACCCCTCCACTTT. The genes are TRBV28 and TRBJ1-6; the match to TRBD1 covers 7 bases. This CDR3 is 15 amino acids long. Germline CDR1 and CDR2: MDHEN and SYDVKM. The V and J ends lost 8 bases and 3 bases, in that order; junction bases with no gene match: 7.

DNA of the CDR3: TGTGCCAGCAGTTCCCCTTTGGAGGAACTTAACTATGGCTACACCTTC. Translating gives CASSSPLEELNYGYTF. The gene calls are TRBV28 and TRBJ1-2; D unresolved. Germline CDR1 reads MDHEN; CDR2 reads SYDVKM. The CDR3 length is 16 residues. With 4 bases removed from V and 1 base from J, the gap between germline ends came to 16 bases.

The genes are TRBV29-1 and TRBJ1-2; TRBD1 is a possible D gene (5 bases). V was clipped by 7 bases and J by 6 bases, with 15 bases between them. The CDR3 length is 12 residues. CDR1 SQVTM and CDR2 ANQGSEA come from the germline V gene. CDR3: CSAAGTANGYTF. CDR3 DNA sequence: TGCAGCGCCGCCGGGACCGCCAATGGCTACACCTTC.

This clone was seen more than once but under ten times. The chain joins TRBV19 to TRBJ2-7, with 13 bases aligning to TRBD2. CDR1 is LNHDA and CDR2 is SQIVND in the germline V gene (reference sequence). V lost 4 bases to trimming and J lost 2 bases; unmatched junction nucleotides: 2. The CDR3 totals 15 residues. The CDR3 loop is CASSTGTSGTYEQYF. Here the CDR3 DNA reads TGTGCCAGTAGTACCGGGACTAGCGGGACCTACGAGCAGTACTTC.

This chain connects TRBV9 to TRBJ2-5; the D is unclear. CDR1 is SGDLS, CDR2 YYNGEE, per germline. The CDR3 extends over 14 amino acids. Trimming removed 2 bases at V and 2 bases at J, with 10 bases between. The CDR3 spells CASSVGSFQETQYF. In DNA, the CDR3 is TGTGCCAGCAGCGTCGGATCGTTTCAAGAGACCCAGTACTTC.

This rearrangement joins TRBV7-6 to TRBJ2-7, with 7 bases that match TRBD2. With 1 base clipped from V and 5 bases from J, the junction kept 5 bases outside the gene matches. Germline V gene data show CDR1 as SGHVS and CDR2 as FNYEAQ. The length of the CDR3 is 14 residues. The CDR3 DNA sequence: TGTGCCAGCAGCTTAGTAGTTGGGGGGGACGAGCAGTACTTC. Residues: CASSLVVGGDEQYF.

This clone came up once. The V call is TRBV19, the J call TRBJ1-5, with no clear D. The ends were cut back, 6 bases at V and 5 bases at J, with 17 bases in the middle. The CDR3 has 15 residues. From germline, CDR1 is LNHDA and CDR2 SQIVND (reference sequence). The CDR3 loop is CASSFVASFDQPQHF. Written as DNA, the CDR3 is TGTGCCAGTAGCTTCGTCGCCTCTTTCGATCAGCCCCAGCATTTT.

This sequence joins TRBV29-1 and TRBJ1-2; no firm D call. Between the trimmed V and J ends, which lost 1 base and 8 bases, there was a span of 8 bases. Germline-derived CDR1 and CDR2 are SQVTM and ANQGSEA. The CDR3 is 11 amino acids. In nucleotides, the CDR3 is TGCAGCGTTGAAGTGGGGTACGGCTACACCTTC. Translated, it gives CSVEVGYGYTF.